This TCR beta chain was sequenced for a study of T cell responses to AZD1222 COVID-19 vaccine. The protocol was immunoSEQ multiplex PCR, while the TCRdb copy is restricted to in-frame clones and leaves out a portion. The data hold over 55,000 clones, with approximately 80% observed a single time. The germline V gene has CDR1 MNHNS and CDR2 SASEGT. Trimming stripped 3 bases from V and 6 bases from J, with 14 bases between. The CDR3 is made up of 14 amino acids. Material: peripheral blood, obtained 28 days after the second AZD1222 dose. This TCR was sampled from an adult who received the AZD1222 COVID-19 vaccine. The chain has TRBV6-1 and TRBJ1-2; D remains unclear. The CDR3 here is CASSERDPGDGYTF. The DNA for the CDR3 is TGTGCCAGCAGTGAGCGAGACCCCGGAGATGGCTACACCTTC.